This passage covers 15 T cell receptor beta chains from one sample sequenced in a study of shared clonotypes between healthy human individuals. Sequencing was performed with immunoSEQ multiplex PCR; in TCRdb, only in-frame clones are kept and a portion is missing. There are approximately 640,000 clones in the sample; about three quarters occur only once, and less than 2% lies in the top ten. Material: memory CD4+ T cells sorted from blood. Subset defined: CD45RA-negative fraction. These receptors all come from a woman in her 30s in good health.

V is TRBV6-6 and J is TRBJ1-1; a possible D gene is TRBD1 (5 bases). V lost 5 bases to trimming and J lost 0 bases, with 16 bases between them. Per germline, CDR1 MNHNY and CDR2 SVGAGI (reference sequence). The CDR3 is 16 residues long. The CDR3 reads CASSRGTRRMNTEAFF. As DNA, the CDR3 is TGTGCCAGCAGTCGAGGGACCAGAAGGATGAACACTGAAGCTTTCTTT.

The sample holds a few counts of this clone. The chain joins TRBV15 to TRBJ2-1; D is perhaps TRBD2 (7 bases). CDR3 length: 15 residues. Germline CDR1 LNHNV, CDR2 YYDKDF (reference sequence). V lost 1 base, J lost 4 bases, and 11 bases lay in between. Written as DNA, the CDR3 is TGTGCCACCAGCAGAGGGACAGCGGGGTACAATGAGCAGTTCTTC. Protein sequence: CATSRGTAGYNEQFF. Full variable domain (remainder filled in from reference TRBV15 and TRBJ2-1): DAMVIQNPRYQVTQFGKPVTLSCSQTLNHNVMYWYQQKSSQAPKLLFHYYDKDFNNEADTPDNFQSRRPNTSFCFLDIRSPGLGDTAMYLCATSRGTAGYNEQFFGPGTRLTVL.

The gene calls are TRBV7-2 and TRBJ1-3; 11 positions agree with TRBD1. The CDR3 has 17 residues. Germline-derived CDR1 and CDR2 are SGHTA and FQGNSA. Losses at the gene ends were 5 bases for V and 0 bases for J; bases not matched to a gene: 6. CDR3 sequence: CASSPWTGGGSGNTIYF. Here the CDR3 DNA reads TGTGCCAGCAGCCCATGGACAGGGGGCGGCTCTGGAAACACCATATATTTT.

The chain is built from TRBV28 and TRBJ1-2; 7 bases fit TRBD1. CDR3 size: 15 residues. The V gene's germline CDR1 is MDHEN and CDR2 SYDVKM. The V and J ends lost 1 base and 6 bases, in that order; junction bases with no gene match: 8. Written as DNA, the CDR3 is TGTGCCAGCAGTTTATTTAGGAGACAGGGCCATGGCTACACCTTC. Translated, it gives CASSLFRRQGHGYTF.

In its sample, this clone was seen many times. CDR3 amino acids: CASSIDRGRGYTF. CDR3 nucleotides: TGTGCCAGCAGCATCGACAGGGGACGGGGCTACACCTTC. J is TRBJ1-2 and V is TRBV5-4; 8 positions agree with TRBD1. The CDR3 is 13 amino acids. Germline-derived CDR1 and CDR2 are SGHNT and YYREEE (reference sequence). With 4 bases clipped from V and 8 bases from J, the junction kept 7 bases outside the gene matches.

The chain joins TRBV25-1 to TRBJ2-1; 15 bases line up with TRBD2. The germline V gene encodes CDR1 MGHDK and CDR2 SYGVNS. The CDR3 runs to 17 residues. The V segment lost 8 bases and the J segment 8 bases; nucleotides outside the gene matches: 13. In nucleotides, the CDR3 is TGTGCCAGCCATCACGGACTAGCGGGAGGGCCCGTCGATGAGCAGTTCTTC. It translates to CASHHGLAGGPVDEQFF.

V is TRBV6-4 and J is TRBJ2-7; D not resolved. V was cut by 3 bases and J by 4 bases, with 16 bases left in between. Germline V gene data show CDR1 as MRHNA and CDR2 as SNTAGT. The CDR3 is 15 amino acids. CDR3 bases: TGTGCCAGCAGTGATAGGGTGGGCGGAGCATACGAGCAGTACTTC. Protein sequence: CASSDRVGGAYEQYF.

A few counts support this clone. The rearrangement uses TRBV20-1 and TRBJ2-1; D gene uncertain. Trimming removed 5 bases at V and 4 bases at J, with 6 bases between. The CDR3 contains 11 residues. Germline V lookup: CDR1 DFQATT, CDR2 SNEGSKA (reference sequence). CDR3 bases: TGCAGTGCTCTGAAGTACAATGAGCAGTTCTTC. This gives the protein CSALKYNEQFF.

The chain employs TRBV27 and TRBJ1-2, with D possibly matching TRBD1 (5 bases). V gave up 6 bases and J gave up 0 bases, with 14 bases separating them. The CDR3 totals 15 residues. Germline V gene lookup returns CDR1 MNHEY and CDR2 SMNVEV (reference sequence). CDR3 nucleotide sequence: TGTGCCAGCAGCTTAATGCAGGGAGCTAACTATGGCTACACCTTC. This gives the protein CASSLMQGANYGYTF.

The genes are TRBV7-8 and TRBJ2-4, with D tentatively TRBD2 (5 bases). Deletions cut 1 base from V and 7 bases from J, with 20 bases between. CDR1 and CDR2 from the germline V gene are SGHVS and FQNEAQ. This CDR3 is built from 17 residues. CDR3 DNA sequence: TGTGCCAGCAGCTTAGTCCCGACCCCCGGAGGTCGTAACATTCAGTACTTC. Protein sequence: CASSLVPTPGGRNIQYF.

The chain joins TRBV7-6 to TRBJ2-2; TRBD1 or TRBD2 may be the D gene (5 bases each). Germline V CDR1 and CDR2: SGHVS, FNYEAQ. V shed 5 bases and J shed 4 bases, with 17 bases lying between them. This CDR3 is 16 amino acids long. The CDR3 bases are TGTGCCAGCAGCCCCATCTCCGGGACCCCCACCGGGGAGCTGTTTTTT. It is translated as CASSPISGTPTGELFF.

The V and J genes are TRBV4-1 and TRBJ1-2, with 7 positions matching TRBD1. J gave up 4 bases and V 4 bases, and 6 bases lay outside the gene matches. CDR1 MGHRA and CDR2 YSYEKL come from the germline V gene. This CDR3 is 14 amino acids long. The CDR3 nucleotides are TGCGCCAGCAGCCTAGACAGGGAGGTCTATGGCTACACCTTC. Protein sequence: CASSLDREVYGYTF.

The CDR3 region is CASSIAGTRGGKLFF. The CDR3 DNA follows: TGTGCCAGTAGTATAGCGGGGACTAGGGGCGGAAAACTGTTTTTT. V is TRBV19 and J is TRBJ1-4, with a possible D match to TRBD1 (5 bases). Deletions cut 1 base from V and 10 bases from J, with 16 bases between. This CDR3 has 15 amino acids. Germline V gene data show CDR1 as LNHDA and CDR2 as SQIVND (reference sequence).

The CDR3: CASSLDRLLSGYTF. DNA for the CDR3: TGCGCCAGCAGCTTGGACAGGCTTTTGAGCGGCTACACCTTC. V gene TRBV5-1 combines with J gene TRBJ1-2; possibly TRBD1 for D (5 bases). Germline lookup yields CDR1 SGHRS and CDR2 YFSETQ. V lost 0 bases to trimming and J lost 8 bases, with 14 bases between them. The CDR3 contains 14 residues.

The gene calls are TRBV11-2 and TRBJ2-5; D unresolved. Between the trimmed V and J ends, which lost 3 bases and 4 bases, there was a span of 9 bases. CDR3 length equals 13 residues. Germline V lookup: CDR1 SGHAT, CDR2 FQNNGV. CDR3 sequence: CASSFYYRETQYF. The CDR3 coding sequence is TGTGCCAGCAGCTTTTACTACAGAGAGACCCAGTACTTC.